This T cell receptor beta chain was found in a study of glioma-infiltrating T cells. General study points: Only very few CDR3 sequences appeared in both tissue and blood. Gliomas, especially low-grade, showed above-expected tissue-blood divergence; non-neoplastic patients showed below.

Germline values: CDR1 MNHGY, CDR2 SVAAGI. The CDR3 has 17 amino acids. With 3 bases removed from V and 0 bases from J, the gap between germline ends came to 16 bases. About this clonotype: The antigen remains undetermined.

The iRepertoire nested amplicon-rescue multiplex PCR amplified TCR alpha and beta CDR3s from RNA. TCRdb reanalysed the multiplex PCR reads using MiXCR and keeps one entry per CDR3 protein. The top ten hold 6.7% of the sample, which has about 89,000 distinct CDR3 sequences, about a quarter seen once. Sequenced material: glioma tissue, nonneoplastic brain tissue, or PBMCs (not recorded which). The chain combines TRBV6-9 with TRBJ2-3; D remains ambiguous. This sequence originates from a human donor with low-grade glioma or glioblastoma, undergoing nonglioma brain surgery, or in good health (not recorded which). Here the CDR3 reads CASSYPRVGPSTDTQYF. The CDR3 coding sequence is TGTGCCAGCAGTTACCCACGGGTCGGCCCGAGCACAGATACGCAGTATTTT.